Sequencing of this T cell receptor (beta chain) was carried out in a study of vaccination effects on CD4 cells after COVID-19. Study overall: It was a median of 72 days after the second dose that post-vaccine samples were obtained.

Sequencing used immunoSEQ multiplex PCR; TCRdb keeps in-frame clones, though not all of them. The table shows tens of thousands of clones, with about 74% occurring only once. For this clone: Its specificity is not known.

Study-level points and caveats: There was only 1 of 255 vaccine-induced clones in healthy vaccinees that cross-reacted with common cold coronaviruses. Relatively few convalescent patients took part in the study, which had no early post-infection timepoints.

In the ViraFEST assay, antigen-specific CD4+ clonotypes were identified by expansion after peptide-pool stimulation. CD4+ T cell isolation took place after 10 days of culture. All study participants received two doses of BNT162b2 or mRNA-1273 vaccine. This material consisted of CD4+ T cells from PBMCs cultured with HCoV-229E spike peptides, taken after COVID-19 vaccination. This TCR came from a human donor who received a COVID-19 vaccine.

CDR3 coding DNA: TGCGCCAGCAGTCCCCAAGTTGTAGACAGGGGAGGTAATGAAAAACTGTTTTTT. Translating it yields CASSPQVVDRGGNEKLFF. The chain has TRBV4-1 and TRBJ1-4, with 8 bases that match TRBD1. Germline trimming cut 6 bases from V and 4 bases from J; bases unmatched to any gene: 16. Germline CDR1 and CDR2: MGHRA and YSYEKL. The CDR3 runs 18 residues.